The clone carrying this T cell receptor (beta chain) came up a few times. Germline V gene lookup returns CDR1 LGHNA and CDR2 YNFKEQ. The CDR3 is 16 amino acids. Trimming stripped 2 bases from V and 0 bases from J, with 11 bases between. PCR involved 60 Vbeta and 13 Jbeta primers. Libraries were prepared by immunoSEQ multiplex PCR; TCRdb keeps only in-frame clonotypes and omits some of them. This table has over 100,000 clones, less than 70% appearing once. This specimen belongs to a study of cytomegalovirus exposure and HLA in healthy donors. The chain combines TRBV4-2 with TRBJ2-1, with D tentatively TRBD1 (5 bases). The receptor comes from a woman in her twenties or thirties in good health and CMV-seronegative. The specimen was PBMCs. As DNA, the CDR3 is TGTGCCAGCAGCCAATCCGACAGTAGCTCCTACAATGAGCAGTTCTTC. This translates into CASSQSDSSSYNEQFF.